These 10 T cell receptor beta chains were sequenced from one sample in a study of beta chain features in type 1 diabetes. Expressed TCRB transcripts were sequenced, since all the RNA that had been isolated was reverse transcribed. Repertoires were generated with immunoSEQ multiplex PCR, while TCRdb's copy carries only in-frame clones and drops some. The data hold some 270,000 clones, with roughly an eighth observed a single time. The sequenced sample consisted of naive CD4+ T cells from blood. The source of these receptors is a woman in her thirties or forties in good health.

The chain uses TRBV5-6 and TRBJ2-3; TRBD1 is a possible D gene (6 bases). Germline CDR1 is SGHDT and CDR2 is YYEEEE. V was cut by 4 bases and J by 2 bases, with 11 bases left in between. The CDR3 runs to 14 residues. The CDR3 DNA is TGTGCCAGCAGCCGGGACACAAACACAGATACGCAGTATTTT. Its translation: CASSRDTNTDTQYF.

The chain has TRBV6-5 and TRBJ2-3; 12 bases are shared with TRBD1. V lost 5 bases, J lost 6 bases, and 6 bases stayed unmatched. The CDR3 contains 15 residues. Germline V gene data show CDR1 as MNHEY and CDR2 as SVGAGI. The CDR3 here is CASSGGTGGYDTQYF. DNA of the CDR3: TGTGCCAGCAGTGGTGGGACAGGGGGCTACGATACGCAGTATTTT.

The chain has TRBV6-6 and TRBJ1-1, with D possibly being TRBD1 (6 bases). The CDR3 is 13 residues long. Germline V gives CDR1 MNHNY, CDR2 SVGAGI (reference sequence). V was shortened by 3 bases and J by 3 bases, with 8 bases between the two germline ends. The CDR3 loop reads CASSYQGYTEAFF. CDR3 bases: TGTGCCAGCAGTTATCAGGGGTACACTGAAGCTTTCTTT.

This clone was counted between two and nine times. J is TRBJ2-5 and V is TRBV2; possibly TRBD2 for D (7 bases). The germline V gene encodes CDR1 SNHLY and CDR2 FYNNEI. This CDR3 comprises 17 residues. With 6 bases removed from V and 4 bases from J, the gap between germline ends came to 24 bases. The chain's CDR3 is CASSRRSWGGQRETQYF. In DNA, the CDR3 is TGTGCCAGCAGCCGAAGAAGTTGGGGGGGACAAAGAGAGACCCAGTACTTC.

The chain uses TRBV5-8 and TRBJ2-5; 7 nucleotides line up with TRBD1. CDR3 size: 13 residues. With V trimmed by 4 bases and J by 4 bases, 4 bases remained unmatched. The germline CDR1 and CDR2 sequences are SGHTS and YDEGEE. CDR3 nucleotides: TGTGCCAGCAGCCGACAGGGTGCAGAGACCCAGTACTTC. It codes for CASSRQGAETQYF. The entire variable domain, with the rest obtained from reference TRBV5-8 and TRBJ2-5, is as follows: EAGVTQSPTHLIKTRGQQATLRCSPISGHTSVYWYQQALGLGLQFLLWYDEGEERNRGNFPPRFSGRQFPNYSSELNVNALELEDSALYLCASSRQGAETQYFGPGTRLLVL.

This clone has only a few counts. V gene TRBV19 combines with J gene TRBJ1-2; 9 bases line up with TRBD1. The CDR3 is made up of 15 amino acids. The germline CDR1 and CDR2 sequences are LNHDA and SQIVND (reference sequence). V dropped 4 bases and J dropped 4; count of bases not matched to a gene: 7. For the CDR3, the DNA is TGTGCCAGTAGTAAGACACAGGGGGCTGGCTATGGCTACACCTTC. Residues: CASSKTQGAGYGYTF.

This sequence joins TRBV10-3 and TRBJ2-7, with a possible D match to TRBD1 (6 bases). The CDR3 is 14 residues long. The germline V and J ends were trimmed by 3 bases and 0 bases, with 9 bases remaining between them. Per the germline V gene, CDR1 is ENHRY and CDR2 is SYGVKD. The CDR3 is CAISDDRSSYEQYF. CDR3 DNA sequence: TGTGCCATCAGTGACGACAGGAGCTCCTACGAGCAGTACTTC.

The gene calls are TRBV14 and TRBJ1-2; TRBD1 aligns across 11 bases. Germline loops: CDR1 SGHDN, CDR2 FVKESK. This CDR3 is 15 amino acids long. The junction had 4 bases not matched to a gene; V was cut back by 3 bases and J by 4 bases. The CDR3 coding sequence is TGTGCCAGCAGCCACCGGACAGGGGGCAGCTATGGCTACACCTTC. Its protein is CASSHRTGGSYGYTF.

This clone was seen a handful of times. The CDR3 reads CASSYRLAEYNEQFF. The CDR3 DNA follows: TGTGCCAGCAGTTACCGACTAGCGGAGTACAATGAGCAGTTCTTC. The chain combines TRBV6-6 with TRBJ2-1, with 9 bases aligning to TRBD2. The CDR3 length is 15 residues. Germline CDR1 MNHNY, CDR2 SVGAGI (reference sequence). The ends lost 2 bases at V and 4 bases at J; junction bases unmatched: 3.

The rearrangement joins TRBV2 to TRBJ1-1, with a tentative D call TRBD1 (6 bases). V was pared by 6 bases and J by 2 bases, with 13 bases between. Germline V gene lookup returns CDR1 SNHLY and CDR2 FYNNEI. This CDR3 has 14 residues. The CDR3 spells CASSVQGPNTEAFF. In DNA, the CDR3 is TGTGCCAGCAGCGTACAGGGTCCAAACACTGAAGCTTTCTTT.